The clone carrying this T cell receptor beta chain was counted only a few times. The CDR3 runs to 13 residues. Germline V gene lookup returns CDR1 SGHDT and CDR2 YYEEEE. V shed 2 bases and J shed 5 bases, with 10 bases lying between them. The sample comes from a study of T cells in tumors after PD-1 blockade. The wider study: Patients had no prior checkpoint blockade, systemic immunosuppressants, or anti-cancer therapy within 4 weeks.

The data were produced by immunoSEQ multiplex PCR, yet TCRdb's version contains in-frame clones alone and is incomplete. The table includes over 60,000 clones, approximately 74% detected once. Sequencing used PBMCs, obtained after anti-PD-1 treatment. The rearrangement uses TRBV5-6 and TRBJ1-2, with no clear D. This clonotype was obtained from a human donor with basal cell carcinoma. The CDR3 protein is CASSLGFRYGYTF. CDR3 coding DNA: TGTGCCAGCAGCTTAGGGTTTAGGTATGGCTACACCTTC.